What follows are 6 T cell receptor beta chains derived from one specimen sequenced in a study of shared clonotypes between healthy human individuals. Here immunoSEQ multiplex PCR was the method, and the copy in TCRdb shows in-frame clones only, minus some. The table lists about 2 million clones, about 95% of them singletons, with 0.9% to 1.4% in the top ten. CD45RO-negative cells were positively selected for CCR7, leaving out terminally differentiated effector memory CD45RA+ cells. Source material: naive CD8+ T cells sorted from blood. The receptors were gathered from a man aged 18 to 30 in good health.

J is TRBJ2-5 and V is TRBV18, with D possibly being TRBD1 or TRBD2 (6 bases each). The CDR3 length is 13 residues. The germline V gene has CDR1 KGHSH and CDR2 LQKENI. The V and J ends lost 5 bases and 4 bases respectively, with 11 bases between them. CDR3 sequence (DNA): TGTGCCAGCTCAGGGGGGCCCCGAGAGACCCAGTACTTC. This translates into CASSGGPRETQYF.

This clone appeared once. J is TRBJ2-3 and V is TRBV2; 8 nucleotides agree with TRBD2. CDR1 SNHLY and CDR2 FYNNEI come from the germline V gene. V shed 4 bases, J shed 1 base, and the junction held 1 base outside the gene matches. The CDR3 contains 14 residues. CDR3 nucleotides: TGTGCCAGCAGTGCGGGGGGGGGCACAGATACGCAGTATTTT. It is translated as CASSAGGGTDTQYF.

This sequence joins TRBV4-1 and TRBJ1-1; D gene ambiguous. V dropped 2 bases and J dropped 1 base, with 5 bases sitting between them. The CDR3 has 13 amino acids. Germline assignment: CDR1 MGHRA and CDR2 YSYEKL. CDR3 sequence (DNA): TGCGCCAGCAGCCAATACTGGAACACTGAAGCTTTCTTT. Protein sequence: CASSQYWNTEAFF.

Turning to this clone: At the DNA level, this CDR3 is encoded by other sequences in the same sample as well. The chain carries TRBV9 and TRBJ2-3, with no clear D. Germline lookup yields CDR1 SGDLS and CDR2 YYNGEE. V was trimmed by 0 bases and J by 2 bases, leaving 4 bases between them. The CDR3 contains 13 residues. The CDR3 loop reads CASSVGVTDTQYF. The CDR3, as DNA: TGTGCCAGCAGCGTAGGCGTCACAGATACGCAGTATTTT.

The chain combines TRBV27 with TRBJ2-7; TRBD2 matches 9 bases. Germline V gene lookup returns CDR1 MNHEY and CDR2 SMNVEV (reference sequence). The CDR3 has 15 amino acids. V shed 3 bases and J 2 bases; nucleotides not matched to a gene: 5. CDR3 loop: CASSFGVAGAYEQYF. As DNA, the CDR3 is TGTGCCAGCAGTTTCGGGGTAGCGGGGGCCTACGAGCAGTACTTC.

This chain links TRBV2 with TRBJ2-1; the D gene is possibly TRBD1 (6 bases). This CDR3 spans 14 amino acids. Per the germline V gene, CDR1 is SNHLY and CDR2 is FYNNEI. V was cut by 3 bases and J by 2 bases, with 8 bases left in between. For the CDR3, the DNA is TGTGCCAGCAGTGATGGGGACACCTACAATGAGCAGTTCTTC. Residues: CASSDGDTYNEQFF.